This TCR beta chain stems from a study of identifying expanded T cells in peripheral blood. Whole-study findings and limits: About 1.2 clones differed between technical replicates, versus about 15 and 19 over time. Across healthy donors, higher total template counts meant significantly greater roughly 2-week count variance.

No infections or other immune events were documented during collection. Sequenced by immunoSEQ multiplex PCR; TCRdb stores in-frame clones only, minus some. The table shows about 85,000 clones, with around nine tenths occurring only once. V shed 11 bases and J 7 bases; nucleotides not matched to a gene: 14. This CDR3 spans 14 amino acids. Germline CDR1 and CDR2: SSHAT and FNYEAQ (reference sequence). On this clone itself: The antigen remains unidentified.

This chain connects TRBV7-7 to TRBJ2-1, with 7 bases that match TRBD2. The sequenced sample was blood. This clonotype originated in a person between 18 and 75 years old in good health. CDR3 sequence: CAVRDANGGNEQFF. CDR3 nucleotides: TGTGCCGTCCGAGATGCTAACGGGGGGAATGAGCAGTTCTTC.